This T cell receptor beta chain was captured in a study of regulatory T cells in long-lasting Graves disease. Both iRepertoire HTBI primers and Arm-PCR of CDR3 regions were used to build the TCR beta libraries. TCRdb re-called the multiplex PCR reads through MiXCR, storing one row per CDR3 protein. The repertoire has approximately 350,000 distinct CDR3 sequences, 15% to 20% of them found once; the top ten carry around 20%. The study, taken as a whole, reports: The study found TRBV28, TRBJ1-2 and TRBJ2-5 favored in persistent disease.

Trimming cost V 3 bases and J 7 bases; bases outside gene matches: 7. The CDR3 sequence is 14 residues long. Germline V gene lookup returns CDR1 SGDLS and CDR2 YYNGEE. This clonotype was recorded a few times. Its antigen remains unknown. Time point in this sample: newly diagnosed GD, antithyroid drugs for less than 3 months. PBMC-extracted RNA yielded the TCR library. The sample was also linked to a second study, of T cells in Graves' hyperthyroidism and ophthalmopathy.

The sample was peripheral blood mononuclear cells (PBMCs), taken at new diagnosis, from a patient treated with antithyroid drugs. The TCR sequence derives from a woman younger than 35 with Graves disease. This rearrangement joins TRBV9 to TRBJ2-1, with 7 bases lining up with TRBD2. The chain's CDR3 is CASSERDSSNEQFF. The CDR3, as DNA: TGTGCCAGCAGCGAGCGGGACTCCTCTAATGAGCAGTTCTTC.